This T cell receptor (beta chain) was observed in a study of shared clonotypes between healthy human individuals. Across the whole study: Participating donors consisted of two women and a few men aged 18 to 49. Per donor, CD8 memory used one plate, CD8 naive used two, CD4 memory used three and CD4 naive used three.

CDR3 length: 15 amino acids. Germline CDR1 SGHRS, CDR2 YFSETQ. J gave up 11 bases and V 0 bases, and 8 bases lay outside the gene matches. Researchers divided each subset's genomic DNA evenly across several immunoSEQ plates. Assay: immunoSEQ multiplex PCR; the TCRdb copy retains only in-frame clones and omits some. The repertoire holds 2 million or so clones, with over 85% as singletons. General study points: Unshared clonotypes carried lower generation probabilities than those common to all four donors.

A remark on this clone: Antigen: not known.

This TCR came from a young man in good health. What was sequenced was naive CD4+ T cells sorted from blood. This sample's subset: CD45RA+ positively selected. J is TRBJ1-4 and V is TRBV5-1; 9 positions agree with TRBD1. The CDR3 protein is CASSLVAGQGGKLFF. Here the CDR3 DNA reads TGCGCCAGCAGCTTGGTGGCGGGACAGGGTGGTAAACTGTTTTTT. The complete variable domain, with remaining parts taken from reference TRBV5-1 and TRBJ1-4, reads KAGVTQTPRYLIKTRGQQVTLSCSPISGHRSVSWYQQTPGQGLQFLFEYFSETQRNKGNFPGRFSGRQFSNSRSEMNVSTLELGDSALYLCASSLVAGQGGKLFFGSGTQLSVL.